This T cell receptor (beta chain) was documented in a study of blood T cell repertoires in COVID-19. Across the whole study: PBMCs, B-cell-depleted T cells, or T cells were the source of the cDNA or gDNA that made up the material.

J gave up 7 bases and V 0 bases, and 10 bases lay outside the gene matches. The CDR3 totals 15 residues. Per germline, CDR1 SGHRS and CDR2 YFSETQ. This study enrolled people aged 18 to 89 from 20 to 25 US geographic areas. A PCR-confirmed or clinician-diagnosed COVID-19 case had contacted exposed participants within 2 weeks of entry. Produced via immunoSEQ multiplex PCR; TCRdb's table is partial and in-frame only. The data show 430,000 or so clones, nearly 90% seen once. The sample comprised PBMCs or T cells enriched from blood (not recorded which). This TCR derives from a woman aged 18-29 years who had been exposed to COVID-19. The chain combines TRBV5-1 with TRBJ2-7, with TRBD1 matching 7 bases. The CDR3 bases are TGCGCCAGCAGCTTGGGACAGGGTGGGCCTCGGGAGCAGTACTTC. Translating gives CASSLGQGGPREQYF.